The source of this TCR beta chain is a study of early stage breast cancer tumors. Study at large: Each sample averaged approximately 10-fold read coverage. Findings of the study overall: Enriched TCRB sequences shared across patients were mostly commonly generated sequences. Tumors had 2.5 to 3-fold higher T cell density and higher clonality than adjacent normal breast tissue. Comparing each tissue with blood distinguished tumor from normal in about 85% of the 16 patients.

The table came from immunoSEQ multiplex PCR; TCRdb's copy has only in-frame clones and leaves some out. The data contain roughly 60,000 clones, about 80% of them seen just once; the ten biggest clones take up nearly 3.5%. This CDR3 spans 15 amino acids. V was cut by 3 bases and J by 4 bases, with 13 bases left in between. Germline CDR1 is MGHDK and CDR2 is SYGVNS. Remarks on this clone: What it binds is unknown.

The rearrangement uses TRBV25-1 and TRBJ2-1, with D perhaps matching TRBD2 (5 bases). This sequence was found in a person in their twenties or thirties with breast cancer. The source material was blood. DNA for the CDR3: TGTGCCAGCAGTGACGAGCGGATGAGTTACAATGAGCAGTTCTTC. This codes for CASSDERMSYNEQFF.